Below, 24 T cell receptor beta chains from the same sample are listed, as sequenced in a study of T cells in localized non-small cell lung cancer. Measured with immunoSEQ multiplex PCR; TCRdb has only the in-frame clones, and not every one. This sample yields tens of thousands of clones, of which roughly 83% are seen a single time; 1% to 1.5% belongs to the top ten. This material consisted of peripheral blood, taken before any cancer treatment. These receptors came from a female donor aged 60 or older with stage I lung adenocarcinoma.

This clone appeared once. The V gene is TRBV7-9, the J gene TRBJ2-7; D call uncertain. CDR3 length: 11 amino acids. CDR1 is SEHNR and CDR2 is FQNEAQ in the germline V gene (reference sequence). Deletions cut 1 base from V and 5 bases from J, with 3 bases between. Here the CDR3 reads CASSLVDEQYF. Written as DNA, the CDR3 is TGTGCCAGCAGCTTAGTGGACGAGCAGTACTTC.

The V gene is TRBV2, the J gene TRBJ1-5; a weak D match, TRBD1 (6 bases). In germline, CDR1 is SNHLY, CDR2 FYNNEI. Trimming removed 6 bases from V and 9 bases from J, with 15 bases in between. The CDR3 extends over 13 amino acids. CDR3 sequence: CASSRGGQTPQHF. The CDR3 DNA follows: TGTGCCAGCAGCCGAGGCGGACAGACGCCCCAGCATTTT.

V and J are TRBV4-1 and TRBJ2-3; 7 bases are shared with TRBD2. The CDR3 has 15 amino acids. Germline CDR1 and CDR2: MGHRA and YSYEKL. V dropped 4 bases and J dropped 4; count of bases not matched to a gene: 8. The CDR3 bases are TGCGCCAGCAGCCCAAGGGCCAGCGGGGCAGATACGCAGTATTTT. It translates to CASSPRASGADTQYF.

This sequence joins TRBV7-2 and TRBJ2-1; 10 bases line up with TRBD2. V lost 1 base, J lost 6 bases, and 9 bases stayed unmatched. Germline lookup yields CDR1 SGHTA and CDR2 FQGNSA. This CDR3 is 17 amino acids long. This CDR3 is CASSLVSLAGVRNEQFF. The DNA for the CDR3 is TGTGCCAGCAGCTTAGTATCGCTAGCGGGAGTCCGCAATGAGCAGTTCTTC.

The chain links TRBV2 to TRBJ2-7, with TRBD1 matching 7 bases. The germline CDR1 and CDR2 sequences are SNHLY and FYNNEI. The CDR3 length is 15 residues. The V gene end was trimmed by 2 bases and the J gene end by 2 bases; junction bases not matched to a gene: 6. CDR3 nucleotide sequence: TGTGCCAGCAGTGAACATGTGGACAGGACCTACGAGCAGTACTTC. This gives the protein CASSEHVDRTYEQYF.

V usage is TRBV4-3 and J usage is TRBJ2-3, with 10 nucleotides matching TRBD2. CDR1 and CDR2 from the germline V gene are LGHNA and YSLEER. The junction had 6 bases not matched to a gene; V was cut back by 1 base and J by 2 bases. The CDR3 is made up of 17 amino acids. CDR3 residues: CASSQVSGRADTDTQYF. CDR3 bases: TGCGCCAGCAGCCAAGTAAGCGGGAGGGCCGACACAGATACGCAGTATTTT.

The rearrangement uses TRBV5-4 and TRBJ1-3; the D is unclear. CDR1 and CDR2 (germline): SGHNT, YYREEE (reference sequence). CDR3 length: 13 amino acids. Trimming left V 1 base short and J 8 bases short, with 10 bases between. CDR3 in amino acids: CASSLHSVDTIYF. The CDR3 DNA sequence: TGTGCCAGCAGCTTGCACTCAGTGGACACCATATATTTT.

The chain has TRBV7-2 and TRBJ2-1, with D unclear. Deletions cut 1 base from V and 5 bases from J, with 9 bases between. Germline CDR1 SGHTA, CDR2 FQGNSA. The CDR3 runs 14 residues. The CDR3 region is CASSLGLFNNEQFF. As DNA, the CDR3 is TGTGCCAGCAGCTTAGGGTTATTTAACAATGAGCAGTTCTTC.

This chain connects TRBV6-5 to TRBJ1-2; D might be TRBD1 (5 bases). CDR1 is MNHEY and CDR2 is SVGAGI in the germline V gene. CDR3 length: 14 residues. V lost 6 bases and J lost 6, with 17 bases in between. CDR3 bases: TGTGCCAGCAGAACCCCAGGGTTGGCGAATGGCTACACCTTC. As protein: CASRTPGLANGYTF.

The genes are TRBV4-2 and TRBJ2-5; TRBD2 matches 9 bases. The germline V gene encodes CDR1 LGHNA and CDR2 YNFKEQ. Trimming cost V 2 bases and J 4 bases; bases outside gene matches: 17. The CDR3 length is 19 residues. The CDR3 region has the DNA TGTGCCAGCAGCCAACGATTCAGGGGCGCGGGAGGGCCGGGAGAGACCCAGTACTTC. Its protein product is CASSQRFRGAGGPGETQYF.

This chain uses TRBV5-1 with TRBJ1-1, with D hard to call. The CDR3 totals 13 residues. The germline V gene has CDR1 SGHRS and CDR2 YFSETQ. V dropped 0 bases and J dropped 7 bases, with 10 bases sitting between them. The CDR3 DNA is TGCGCCAGCAGCTTGGGGGAGGTCCGTGAAGCTTTCTTT. Protein: CASSLGEVREAFF.

A single count supports this clone. V is TRBV7-9 and J is TRBJ2-7, with D uncertain. Per the germline V gene, CDR1 is SEHNR and CDR2 is FQNEAQ (reference sequence). Trimming took 5 bases from V and 11 from J, leaving 16 bases between them. The CDR3 extends over 12 amino acids. The CDR3 DNA reads TGTGCCAGCAGCCTCGGATCATCAGGAGAGTACTTC. The encoded protein is CASSLGSSGEYF.

J is TRBJ1-1 and V is TRBV6-1; unclear D gene. Germline CDR1 MNHNS, CDR2 SASEGT. CDR3 length equals 17 residues. Trimming stripped 2 bases from V and 4 bases from J, with 20 bases between. The CDR3 nucleotides read TGTGCCAGCAGTGAATCTGCCGCACGCAGTGTAAGCACTGAAGCTTTCTTT. Its protein product is CASSESAARSVSTEAFF.

The chain employs TRBV11-2 and TRBJ2-7; unclear D gene. Germline V gives CDR1 SGHAT, CDR2 FQNNGV. V dropped 5 bases and J dropped 12 bases, with 17 bases sitting between them. The CDR3 extends over 12 amino acids. CDR3 amino acids: CASSPWTVPPYF. CDR3 coding DNA: TGTGCCAGCAGCCCCTGGACCGTCCCGCCGTACTTC.

This clone has just one count. The genes are TRBV4-1 and TRBJ1-2; D uncertain. This CDR3 contains 15 residues. The germline CDR1 and CDR2 sequences are MGHRA and YSYEKL. Trimming removed 0 bases at V and 7 bases at J, with 15 bases between. The DNA for the CDR3 is TGCGCCAGCAGCCAAGAACTGGGAATCAACGGTGGCTACACCTTC. Residues: CASSQELGINGGYTF.

In its sample, this clone was seen once. The chain links TRBV7-3 to TRBJ2-7; D gene uncertain. Germline CDR1 is SGHTA and CDR2 is FQGTGA. V was cut by 3 bases and J by 2 bases, with 14 bases left in between. This CDR3 spans 15 amino acids. The CDR3 DNA is TGTGCCAGCAGCTTTAAGGGCGGTTTGACCTACGAGCAGTACTTC. Residues: CASSFKGGLTYEQYF.

This clone has a handful of counts. This rearrangement joins TRBV2 to TRBJ1-2; possibly TRBD1 for D (6 bases). Germline loops: CDR1 SNHLY, CDR2 FYNNEI. V lost 6 bases and J lost 7, with 15 bases in between. This CDR3 is built from 13 residues. Here the CDR3 reads CASRASRDIGYTF. The CDR3 DNA follows: TGTGCCAGCAGAGCCTCCCGGGACATTGGCTACACCTTC.

The J gene is TRBJ1-2, the V gene TRBV19; possibly TRBD1 for D (5 bases). Trimming stripped 6 bases from V and 4 bases from J, with 12 bases between. Germline V gene data show CDR1 as LNHDA and CDR2 as SQIVND (reference sequence). CDR3 length equals 13 residues. In DNA, the CDR3 is TGTGCCAGTAGCCGACCCGGGGCCTATGGCTACACCTTC. This gives the protein CASSRPGAYGYTF. The whole variable domain, remainder taken from reference TRBV19 and TRBJ1-2, is DGGITQSPKYLFRKEGQNVTLSCEQNLNHDAMYWYRQDPGQGLRLIYYSQIVNDFQKGDIAEGYSVSREKKESFPLTVTSAQKNPTAFYLCASSRPGAYGYTFGSGTRLTVV.

This chain joins TRBV21-1 and TRBJ1-2; the D call in the table, TRBD1, was not verified against the DNA. TRBV21-1 is classified as a pseudogene. There are 16 residues in the CDR3. CDR3 sequence: CASSKAPGGTGGCIAF. For the CDR3, the DNA is TGTGCCAGCAGCAAAGCCCCCGGTGGGACAGGGGGTTGCATAGCCTTC.

The chain combines TRBV7-2 with TRBJ2-3; D unresolved. The length of the CDR3 is 15 residues. The V gene lost 4 bases and the J gene lost 5 bases, with 16 bases spanning the gap. From germline, CDR1 is SGHTA and CDR2 FQGNSA. CDR3 loop: CASSSPPTNGDTQYF. The CDR3 DNA sequence: TGTGCCAGCAGCTCACCACCGACCAATGGAGATACGCAGTATTTT.

The table lists this clone with a few counts. The V gene is TRBV28, the J gene TRBJ1-2; possible D gene TRBD1, 5 bases. In germline, CDR1 is MDHEN, CDR2 SYDVKM. V lost 3 bases, J lost 4 bases, and 12 bases lay in between. The length of the CDR3 is 14 residues. The CDR3 region is CASSLGGSGYGYTF. The CDR3 region has the DNA TGTGCCAGCAGTTTGGGGGGGTCGGGCTATGGCTACACCTTC.

The chain joins TRBV19 to TRBJ1-2, with unresolved D. CDR3 size: 15 residues. With 1 base removed from V and 0 bases from J, the gap between germline ends came to 9 bases. CDR1 is LNHDA, CDR2 SQIVND, per germline (reference sequence). As DNA, the CDR3 is TGTGCCAGTAGTATAGTTCAGAGTACTAACTATGGCTACACCTTC. Its translation: CASSIVQSTNYGYTF.

The chain joins TRBV27 to TRBJ2-7, with TRBD1 matching over 9 bases. The CDR3 consists of 15 residues. V dropped 2 bases and J dropped 5; count of bases not matched to a gene: 7. Germline lookup yields CDR1 MNHEY and CDR2 SMNVEV (reference sequence). CDR3 loop: CASSLGQGIGDEQYF. The CDR3 DNA is TGTGCCAGCAGTTTAGGACAGGGGATCGGAGACGAGCAGTACTTC.

This rearrangement joins TRBV29-1 to TRBJ2-3; unclear D gene. This CDR3 contains 13 residues. Germline CDR1 SQVTM, CDR2 ANQGSEA. V gave up 7 bases and J gave up 0 bases, with 11 bases separating them. The CDR3 DNA sequence: TGCAGCGGGGCGGAAGGGAGCACAGATACGCAGTATTTT. Encoded protein: CSGAEGSTDTQYF.